This T cell receptor beta chain was sequenced for a study of memory CD8 T cells in hepatitis C reinfection (dated by TCRdb to the late 2010s). The study in broad terms: Three donors spontaneously resolved two consecutive HCV infections, while two donors cleared a primary infection but became chronically infected after reinfection. An HCV reinfection was defined as a positive HCV RNA test that came after two negative tests taken at least 60 days apart. Pre-reinfection samples were obtained between 55 and 20 weeks before detection of reinfection. Across an HCV reinfection episode in several donors, the study followed the TCR beta repertoire of virus-specific CD8 T cells over time. Four to six reinfection cases with stored pre-reinfection samples were identified between the late 2000s and the early 2010s. Participants who had resolved a prior HCV infection were followed every 3 months in the reinfection study.

Deletion took 0 bases off V and 5 bases off J, with a span of 14 bases between the germline ends. Based on the germline V gene, the CDR1 and CDR2 sequences are ENHRY and SYGVKD. The CDR3 numbers 16 residues from cysteine through phenylalanine. Only the CDR3 DNA is retained, 48 bases long and in frame from the first base. What the authors observed across the whole study: With only four or five donors, the study could not reach definitive conclusions about public clonotypes linked to secondary clearance.

The library was produced with the immunoSEQ multiplex PCR assay. Genomic DNA was extracted from sorted cells, and the TCR beta V, D and J regions were sequenced by Adaptive Biotechnologies' automated high-throughput method. CDR3 regions were amplified with a two-step, bias-controlled multiplex PCR. Amplified TCR beta libraries were sequenced on an Illumina instrument. Regarding the original processing steps: Demultiplexed reads were processed to reduce amplification and sequencing bias, and CDR3 sequences were assigned to gene families using the IMGT database. ImmunoSEQ software version 2.0 was used to analyze repertoire data. Clonotype lists were filtered to remove out-of-frame sequences and sequences containing stop codons in the CDR3. Clonotypes with a frequency below 0.01% were excluded because such clonotypes corresponded to less than one cell. Richness was calculated by dividing observed richness by input cell number, and evenness was calculated by dividing Shannon entropy by log observed richness. To measure repertoire diversity and how similar the repertoire was between time points, Simpson diversity and Morisita-Horn overlap indices were applied. Each clonotype was placed into one of four groups: dominant (>1%), sub-dominant (0.5-0.99%), low abundance (0.1-0.49%) or lowest abundance (<0.1%). The germline index was obtained by subtracting total nucleotide additions from total CDR3 length and then dividing the result by total CDR3 length. What TCRdb holds here is the immuneACCESS table cut down to in-frame rearrangements. Part of the clones is not present; checked against another copy, under half of the missing clones reflect an unresolved V gene, and the others are unexplained. D and trimming come from the DNA, and the V and J calls and clone size come from that table. Here the sample has approximately 52,000 clones; 85% to 90% occur a single time. 1% of the sample lies in the top ten.

According to the study, the label for this sample's time point signals: pre-reinfection, 55 to 20 weeks before reinfection detection. Sorted cells were sequenced directly ex vivo, with no in vitro expansion before TCR sequencing. The donors, who were people who inject drugs, were enrolled in the Montreal Acute Hepatitis C Cohort Study (HEPCO) in Canada. As controls, total naive CD8 T cells were sorted as viable CD3+ CD8+ CD45RO- cells from a couple of donors at all three reinfection time points. Before sorting, cryopreserved peripheral blood mononuclear cells were thawed and used as the source for purifying CD8 T cells. The MACS CD8+ T cell Isolation Kit was used to enrich CD8 T cells through negative selection. Cell sorting was done on a BD FACSAria II sorter with FACSDiva software, and data were analyzed with FlowJo. This clone was seen more than once but under ten times. It has no known antigen specificity. Qualities for individual bases were not recorded, and no much larger clone is one base off.

This sequence was found in a man between 18 and 29 years old with hepatitis C virus infection. The rearranged segments are TRBV10-3 and TRBJ1-5, with no confidently assigned D gene. Sequencing was performed on naive CD8+ T cells sorted from blood. Reading the label with the study, this specimen's cell subset or site is: total naive CD8+CD45RO- T cells. The sequence in DNA is TGTGCCATCAGTGAGTCTCCGTACAAGAGGGATCAGCCCCAGCATTTT. Its coded protein is CAISESPYKRDQPQHF.